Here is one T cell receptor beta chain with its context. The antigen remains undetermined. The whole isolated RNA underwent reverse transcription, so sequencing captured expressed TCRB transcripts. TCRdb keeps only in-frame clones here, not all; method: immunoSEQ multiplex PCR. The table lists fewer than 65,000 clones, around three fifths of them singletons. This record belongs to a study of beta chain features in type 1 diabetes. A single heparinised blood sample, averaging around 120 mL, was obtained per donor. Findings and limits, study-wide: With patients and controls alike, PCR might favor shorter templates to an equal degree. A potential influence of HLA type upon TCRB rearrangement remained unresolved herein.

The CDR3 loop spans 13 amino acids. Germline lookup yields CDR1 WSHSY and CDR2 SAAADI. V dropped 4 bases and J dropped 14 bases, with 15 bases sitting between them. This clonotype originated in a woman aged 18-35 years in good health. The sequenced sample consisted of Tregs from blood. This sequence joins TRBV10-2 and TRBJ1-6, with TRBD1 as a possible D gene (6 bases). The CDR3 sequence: CASSASQGPTLHF. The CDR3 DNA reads TGCGCCAGCAGTGCCTCACAGGGTCCGACCCTCCACTTT.